This entry features one T cell receptor (beta chain) sequence. The record originates from a study of beta chain features in type 1 diabetes. Expressed TCRB transcripts were sequenced, since all the RNA that had been isolated was reverse transcribed. Clones were sequenced by immunoSEQ multiplex PCR, and TCRdb holds only the in-frame ones, with some missing. The sample has some 900,000 clones; roughly 15% are singletons. Via the markers CD45RO/CCR7/CD25/CD127/CD95/CD27, stem cell-like memory, regulatory, central memory and naive CD4+ cells were sorted. CDR1 and CDR2 (germline): ENHRY, SYGVKD. V lost 5 bases to trimming and J lost 2 bases; unmatched junction nucleotides: 2. This CDR3 is built from 14 residues.

The sequencing input was naive CD4+ T cells from blood. The origin of this receptor is a woman aged 18-35 years in good health. The rearrangement joins TRBV10-3 to TRBJ2-5; TRBD2 agrees at 10 bases. The CDR3 DNA reads as TGTGCCATCAGTACTAGCGGGACTCAAGAGACCCAGTACTTC. Translated, it gives CAISTSGTQETQYF.